This TCR beta chain was recovered during a study of blood T cell repertoires in COVID-19. On the study more broadly: T cells, B-cell-depleted T cells, or PBMCs supplied cDNA or gDNA.

The authors' processing: Estimation of nucleated cell counts relied on the amplification of reference gene primers. Data came from immunoSEQ multiplex PCR; TCRdb stores just in-frame clones and leaves some out. V and J calls and clone size follow that table, whereas D and trimming were derived from the DNA. The sample lists some 200,000 clones; 75% to 90% were seen once. Unmatched junction bases numbered 5, after V lost 6 bases and J lost 5 bases. There are 13 residues in the CDR3. The rearrangement links TRBV12-3 or TRBV12-4 to TRBJ1-1; 8 bases align to TRBD1. The receptor was isolated from a woman younger than 35 in a cohort exposed to, infected with or recovered from COVID-19 (not recorded which). Source material: PBMCs or T cells enriched from blood (not recorded which). The CDR3 loop is CASSSYRGTEAFF. The DNA of the CDR3 is TGTGCCAGCAGCTCCTACAGGGGGACTGAAGCTTTCTTT.